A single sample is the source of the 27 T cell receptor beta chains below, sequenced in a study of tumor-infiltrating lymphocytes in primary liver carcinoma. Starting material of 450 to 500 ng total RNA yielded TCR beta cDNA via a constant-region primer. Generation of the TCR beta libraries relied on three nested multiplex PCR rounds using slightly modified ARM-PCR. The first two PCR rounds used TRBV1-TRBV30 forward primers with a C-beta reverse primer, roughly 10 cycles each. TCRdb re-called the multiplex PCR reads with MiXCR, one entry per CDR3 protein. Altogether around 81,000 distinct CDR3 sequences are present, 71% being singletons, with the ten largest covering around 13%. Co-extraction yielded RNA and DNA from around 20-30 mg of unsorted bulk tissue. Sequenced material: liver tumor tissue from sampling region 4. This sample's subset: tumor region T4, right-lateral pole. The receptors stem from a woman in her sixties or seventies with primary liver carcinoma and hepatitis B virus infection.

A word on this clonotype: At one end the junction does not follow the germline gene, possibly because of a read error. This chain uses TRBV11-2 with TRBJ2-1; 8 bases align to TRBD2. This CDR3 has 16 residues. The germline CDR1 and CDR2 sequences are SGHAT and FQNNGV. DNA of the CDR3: TGTGCCTGCAGGCCCGGGCTAGCGGGCGATTACAATGAGCAATTCTTC. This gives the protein CACRPGLAGDYNEQFF.

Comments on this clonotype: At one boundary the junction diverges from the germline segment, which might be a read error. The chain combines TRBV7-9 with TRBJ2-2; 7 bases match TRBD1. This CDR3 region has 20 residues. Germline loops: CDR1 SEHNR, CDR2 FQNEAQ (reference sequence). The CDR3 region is CASNPLQGEPGPSNTGELFF. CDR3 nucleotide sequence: TGTGCCAGTAACCCCCTTCAGGGGGAGCCTGGTCCCTCGAACACTGGGGAGCTGTTTTTT. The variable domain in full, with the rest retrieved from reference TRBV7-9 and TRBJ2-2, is DTGVSQNPRHKITKRGQNVTFRCDPISEHNRLYWYRQTLGQGPEFLTYFQNEAQLEKSRLLSDRFSAERPKGSFSTLEIQRTEQGDSAMYLCASNPLQGEPGPSNTGELFFGEGSRLTVL.

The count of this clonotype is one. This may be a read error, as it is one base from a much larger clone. The CDR3 DNA follows: TGTGCCTGGAGTCGGCGGGAGCCAGGGTCCTACGAGCAGTGCTTC. This gives the protein CAWSRREPGSYEQCF. The V gene is TRBV30, the J gene TRBJ2-7, with 7 bases identical to TRBD2. Per germline, CDR1 GTSNPN and CDR2 SVGIG (reference sequence). CDR3 length equals 15 residues.

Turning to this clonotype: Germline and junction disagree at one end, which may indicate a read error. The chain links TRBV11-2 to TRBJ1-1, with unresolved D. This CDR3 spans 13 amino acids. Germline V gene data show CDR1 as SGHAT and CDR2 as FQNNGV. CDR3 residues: CASSILGNTEAFF. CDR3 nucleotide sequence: TGCGCCAGCAGCATACTTGGGAACACTGAAGCTTTCTTT.

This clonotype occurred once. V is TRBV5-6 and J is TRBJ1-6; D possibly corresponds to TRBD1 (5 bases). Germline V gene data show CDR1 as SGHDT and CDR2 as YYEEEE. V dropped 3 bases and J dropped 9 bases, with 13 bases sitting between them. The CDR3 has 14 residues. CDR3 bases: TGTGCCAGCAGCTGGGGGACGGGGATTTCACCCCTCCACTTT. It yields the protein CASSWGTGISPLHF.

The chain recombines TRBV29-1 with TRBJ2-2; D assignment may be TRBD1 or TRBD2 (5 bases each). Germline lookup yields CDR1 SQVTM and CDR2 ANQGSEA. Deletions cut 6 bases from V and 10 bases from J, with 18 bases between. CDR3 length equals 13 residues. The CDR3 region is CSVTGQSSVELFF. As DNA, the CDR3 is TGCAGCGTCACGGGGCAATCGAGCGTGGAGCTGTTTTTT.

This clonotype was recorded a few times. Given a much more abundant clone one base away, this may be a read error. This CDR3 reads CANSLGGLATDEQFF. The CDR3 DNA sequence: TGTGCCAACAGCTTGGGTGGACTAGCGACCGATGAGCAGTTCTTC. The rearrangement uses TRBV5-4 and TRBJ2-1; the match to TRBD2 covers 9 bases. Germline lookup yields CDR1 SGHNT and CDR2 YYREEE (reference sequence). The CDR3 has 15 residues.

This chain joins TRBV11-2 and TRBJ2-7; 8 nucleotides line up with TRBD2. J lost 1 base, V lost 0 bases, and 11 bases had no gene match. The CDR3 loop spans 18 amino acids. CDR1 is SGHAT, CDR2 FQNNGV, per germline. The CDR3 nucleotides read TGTGCCAGCAGCTTAGATTGGGTCACTCTAGCGGGTTCCTACGAGCAGTACTTC. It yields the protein CASSLDWVTLAGSYEQYF.

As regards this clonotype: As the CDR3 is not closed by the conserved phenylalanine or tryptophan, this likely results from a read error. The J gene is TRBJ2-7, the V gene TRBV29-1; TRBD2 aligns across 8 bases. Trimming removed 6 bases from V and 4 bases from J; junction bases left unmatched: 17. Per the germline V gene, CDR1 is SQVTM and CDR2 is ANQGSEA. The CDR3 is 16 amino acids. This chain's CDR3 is CSVNKGPAGVLYEQYY. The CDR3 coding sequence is TGCAGCGTGAACAAGGGACCAGCGGGAGTGTTATACGAGCAGTACTAC.

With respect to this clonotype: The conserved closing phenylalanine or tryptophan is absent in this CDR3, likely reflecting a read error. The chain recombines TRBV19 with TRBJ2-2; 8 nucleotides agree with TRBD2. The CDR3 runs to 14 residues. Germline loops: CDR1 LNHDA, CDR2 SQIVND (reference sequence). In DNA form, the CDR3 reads TGTGCCAGTAGTCTCTGGACTAGCACCGAGGAGCTGTTTTAT. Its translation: CASSLWTSTEELFY.

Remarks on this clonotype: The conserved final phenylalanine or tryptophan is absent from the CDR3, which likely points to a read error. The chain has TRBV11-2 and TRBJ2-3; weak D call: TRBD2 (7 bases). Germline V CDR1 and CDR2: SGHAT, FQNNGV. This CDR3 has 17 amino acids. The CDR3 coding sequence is TGTGCCAGCAGGTTAGGGGGACTAACGTACGCGTTAGATACGCAGTATCTT. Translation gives CASRLGGLTYALDTQYL.

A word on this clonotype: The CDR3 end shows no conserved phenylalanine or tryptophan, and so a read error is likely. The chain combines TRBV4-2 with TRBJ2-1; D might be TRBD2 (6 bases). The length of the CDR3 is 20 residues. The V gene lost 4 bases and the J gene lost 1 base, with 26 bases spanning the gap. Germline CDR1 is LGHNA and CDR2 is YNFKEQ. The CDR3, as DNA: TGTGCCAGCAGCCGGGCCCCGACTGTAGCGGCCCGGTCTTCCTACAATGAGCAGTTCTTA. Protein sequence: CASSRAPTVAARSSYNEQFL.

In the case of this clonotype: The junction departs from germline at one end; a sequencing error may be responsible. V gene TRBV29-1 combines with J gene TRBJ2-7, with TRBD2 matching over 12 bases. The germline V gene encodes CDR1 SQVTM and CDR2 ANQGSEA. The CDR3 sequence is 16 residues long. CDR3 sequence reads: CSVARLAGVSAYAQYF. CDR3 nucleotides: TGCAGCGTTGCGCGACTAGCGGGAGTTAGTGCCTACGCGCAGTACTTC.

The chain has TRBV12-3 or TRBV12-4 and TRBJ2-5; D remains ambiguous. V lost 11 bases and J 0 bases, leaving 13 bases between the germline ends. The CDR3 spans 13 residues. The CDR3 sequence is CAGNEDYQETQYF. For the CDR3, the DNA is TGTGCCGGCAACGAAGACTACCAAGAGACCCAGTACTTC.

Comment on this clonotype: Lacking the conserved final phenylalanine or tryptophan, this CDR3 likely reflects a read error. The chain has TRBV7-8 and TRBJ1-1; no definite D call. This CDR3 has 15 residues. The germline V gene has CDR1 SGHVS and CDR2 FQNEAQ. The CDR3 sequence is CASNLHGKGDTEAFL. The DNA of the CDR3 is TGTGCCAGCAACTTACATGGGAAGGGTGACACTGAAGCTTTCCTT.

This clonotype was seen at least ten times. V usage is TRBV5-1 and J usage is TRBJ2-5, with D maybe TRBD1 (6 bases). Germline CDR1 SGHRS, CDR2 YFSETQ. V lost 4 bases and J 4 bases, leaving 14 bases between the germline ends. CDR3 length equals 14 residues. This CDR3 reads CASSIRGPPETQYF. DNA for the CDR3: TGCGCCAGCAGCATCAGGGGTCCTCCAGAGACCCAGTACTTC.

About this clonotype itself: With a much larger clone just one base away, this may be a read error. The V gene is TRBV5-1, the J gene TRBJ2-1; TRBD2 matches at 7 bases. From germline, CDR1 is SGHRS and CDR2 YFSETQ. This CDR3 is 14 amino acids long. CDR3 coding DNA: TGCGCCAGCGGCTTGGTACGGGAGCGGGGTGAGCAGTTCTTC. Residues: CASGLVRERGEQFF.

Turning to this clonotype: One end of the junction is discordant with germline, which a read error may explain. The CDR3 DNA follows: TGTGCCAGCAGCACCCGGACAGGGCTGGGTGCGGACACCGAGGAGCTGTTTTTT. The encoded protein is CASSTRTGLGADTEELFF. The gene calls are TRBV7-8 and TRBJ2-2, with 8 bases identical to TRBD1. Germline V gives CDR1 SGHVS, CDR2 FQNEAQ. The CDR3 extends over 18 amino acids.

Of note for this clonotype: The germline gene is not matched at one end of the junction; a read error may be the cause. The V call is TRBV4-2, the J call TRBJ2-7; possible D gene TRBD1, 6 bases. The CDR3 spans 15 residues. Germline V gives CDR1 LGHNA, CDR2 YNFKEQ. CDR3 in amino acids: CASSQSKTGPYEQCF. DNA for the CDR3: TGTGCCAGCAGCCAAAGTAAAACAGGGCCCTACGAACAGTGCTTC.

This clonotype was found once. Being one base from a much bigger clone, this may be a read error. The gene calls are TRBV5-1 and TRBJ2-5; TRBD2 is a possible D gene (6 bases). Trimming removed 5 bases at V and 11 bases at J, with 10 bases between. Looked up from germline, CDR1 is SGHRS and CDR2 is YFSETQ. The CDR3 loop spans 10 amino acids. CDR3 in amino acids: CASRRREQYF. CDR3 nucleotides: TGCGCCAGCAGGAGGAGGGAGCAGTACTTC.

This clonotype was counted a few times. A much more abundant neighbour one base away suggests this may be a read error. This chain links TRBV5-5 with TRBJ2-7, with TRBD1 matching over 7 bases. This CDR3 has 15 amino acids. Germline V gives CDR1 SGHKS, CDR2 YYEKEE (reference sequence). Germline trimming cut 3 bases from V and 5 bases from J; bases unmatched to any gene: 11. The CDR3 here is CASSSPDRLSHEQYF. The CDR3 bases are TGTGCCAGCAGCTCCCCGGACAGGCTAAGCCACGAGCAGTACTTC. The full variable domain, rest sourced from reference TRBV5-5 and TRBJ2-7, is DAGVTQSPTHLIKTRGQQVTLRCSPISGHKSVSWYQQVLGQGPQFIFQYYEKEERGRGNFPDRFSARQFPNYSSELNVNALLLGDSALYLCASSSPDRLSHEQYFGPGTRLTVT.

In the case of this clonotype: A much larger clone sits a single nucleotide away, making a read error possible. The CDR3 sequence: CVSNPGIRYGYTF. The CDR3 DNA reads TGTGTCAGCAACCCAGGGATTCGATATGGCTACACCTTC. J is TRBJ1-2 and V is TRBV2, with a weak D call TRBD1 (5 bases). The CDR3 has 13 residues. The germline V gene encodes CDR1 SNHLY and CDR2 FYNNEI. The full variable domain, rest sourced from reference TRBV2 and TRBJ1-2, is EPEVTQTPSHQVTQMGQEVILRCVPISNHLYFYWYRQILGQKVEFLVSFYNNEISEKSEIFDDQFSVERPDGSNFTLKIRSTKLEDSAMYFCVSNPGIRYGYTFGSGTRLTVV.

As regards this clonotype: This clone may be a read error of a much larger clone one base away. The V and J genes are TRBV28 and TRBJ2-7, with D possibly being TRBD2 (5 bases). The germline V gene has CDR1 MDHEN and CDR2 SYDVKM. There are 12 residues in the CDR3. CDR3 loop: CASSSGEYEQHF. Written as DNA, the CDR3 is TGTGCCAGCAGTTCCGGGGAGTACGAGCAGCACTTC.

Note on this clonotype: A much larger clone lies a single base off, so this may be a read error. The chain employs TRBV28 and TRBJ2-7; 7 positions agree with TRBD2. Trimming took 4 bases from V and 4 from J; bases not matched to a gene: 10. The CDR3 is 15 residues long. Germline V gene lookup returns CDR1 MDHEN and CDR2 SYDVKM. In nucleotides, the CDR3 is TGTGCCAGCAGTTCCCAGGGCGCGGGAGAATACGAGCAGTACTTC. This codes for CASSSQGAGEYEQYF.

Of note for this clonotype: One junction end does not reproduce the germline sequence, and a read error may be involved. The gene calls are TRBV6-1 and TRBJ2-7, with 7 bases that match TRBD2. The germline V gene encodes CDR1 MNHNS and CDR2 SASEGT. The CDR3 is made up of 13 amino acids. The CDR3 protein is CASSETGRNEQCF. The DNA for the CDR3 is TGTGCCAGCAGTGAGACCGGGAGGAACGAGCAGTGCTTC.

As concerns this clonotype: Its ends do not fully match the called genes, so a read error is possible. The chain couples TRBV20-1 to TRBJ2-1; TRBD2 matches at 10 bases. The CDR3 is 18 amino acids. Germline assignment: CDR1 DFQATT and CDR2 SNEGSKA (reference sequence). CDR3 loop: CSARVPSGSVGFYNEHFF. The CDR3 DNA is TGCAGTGCTAGAGTTCCTAGCGGGAGTGTCGGATTCTACAATGAGCATTTCTTC.

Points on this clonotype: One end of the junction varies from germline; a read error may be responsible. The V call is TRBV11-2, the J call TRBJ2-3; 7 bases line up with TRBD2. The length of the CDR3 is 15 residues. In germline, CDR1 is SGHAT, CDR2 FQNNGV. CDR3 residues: CARSFGLGHTDMQYF. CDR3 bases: TGTGCCAGGAGCTTCGGACTAGGACACACAGATATGCAGTATTTT.